This TCR beta chain stems from a study of blood T cell repertoires in COVID-19. Study-level background: Sites in the United States, Italy and Spain provided acute and convalescent COVID-19 samples. T cells, B-cell-depleted T cells, or PBMCs supplied cDNA or gDNA.

CDR1 and CDR2 from the germline V gene are MNHNY and SVGAGI (reference sequence). This CDR3 region has 15 residues. Trimming removed 3 bases from V and 4 bases from J; junction bases left unmatched: 1. The authors' processing: Amplification of reference gene primers provided the estimated nucleated cell counts. Sequencing used immunoSEQ multiplex PCR; TCRdb keeps in-frame clones, though not all of them. For V, J and clone size, that table is used; D and trimming come from the DNA. The profile shows around 280,000 clones, over 80% of them singletons. V and J are TRBV6-6 and TRBJ2-3; 13 bases align to TRBD2. This TCR was sampled from a woman in her fifties or sixties with active or convalescent COVID-19. The material sequenced was peripheral blood. The CDR3 DNA follows: TGTGCCAGCAGTTATGGACTAGCGGGAGCAGATACGCAGTATTTT. It encodes CASSYGLAGADTQYF.